Each of the 30 T cell receptor beta chains below was sequenced from the same sample in a study of T cell repertoires in cytomegalovirus infection. Their recognized antigens are unknown. TCRdb recomputed calls from the reads with MiXCR, one row per CDR3 protein. The table has 700,000 to 850,000 distinct CDR3 sequences, 32% seen once. Material: cultured CD8+ T cells from PBMCs, obtained from culture after CMV antigen stimulation. Receptors were obtained from a human donor in good health (CMV status not recorded). Some clones in this sample may be carry-over from other donors' samples.

This clonotype was seen at least ten times. The CDR3 sequence is CASSPTAGANYNEQFF. The CDR3 coding sequence is TGTGCCAGCAGCCCGACAGCGGGGGCCAACTACAATGAGCAGTTCTTC. This chain links TRBV7-9 with TRBJ2-1; 8 positions match TRBD2. This CDR3 spans 16 amino acids. Looked up from germline, CDR1 is SEHNR and CDR2 is FQNEAQ (reference sequence). V lost 5 bases and J lost 3; bases outside the gene matches: 9.

The rearrangement links TRBV19 to TRBJ1-1; tentative D call: TRBD1 (6 bases). Deletions cut 7 bases from V and 5 bases from J, with 23 bases between. In germline, CDR1 is LNHDA, CDR2 SQIVND (reference sequence). The CDR3 extends over 16 amino acids. CDR3 in amino acids: CASTPPPTGRRTEAFF. The CDR3 DNA reads TGTGCCAGTACCCCTCCTCCCACAGGGCGGCGGACTGAAGCTTTCTTT.

The rearrangement uses TRBV7-3 and TRBJ2-1; D call uncertain. The ends were cut back, 1 base at V and 4 bases at J, with 17 bases in the middle. The CDR3 runs 17 residues. Germline lookup yields CDR1 SGHTA and CDR2 FQGTGA. The CDR3 DNA reads TGTGCCAGCAGCTTAATGGGCCCTCAGACGGTATACAATGAGCAGTTCTTC. Amino acids: CASSLMGPQTVYNEQFF.

This clonotype came up a few times. This chain links TRBV9 with TRBJ1-1; D gene uncertain. V was shortened by 3 bases and J by 5 bases, with 8 bases between the two germline ends. The germline V gene encodes CDR1 SGDLS and CDR2 YYNGEE. The length of the CDR3 is 12 residues. Here the CDR3 DNA reads TGTGCCAGCAGCGGCTTGGGGACTGAAGCTTTCTTT. Its protein is CASSGLGTEAFF.

This sequence joins TRBV20-1 and TRBJ2-7, with a tentative D call TRBD2 (6 bases). Germline V gene sequence: CDR1 DFQATT, CDR2 SNEGSKA (reference sequence). The CDR3 contains 20 residues. The germline V and J ends were trimmed by 3 bases and 0 bases, with 30 bases remaining between them. The CDR3 DNA follows: TGCAGTGCTAGGTCGGAAGAGAATTGGCGGGGCCCACCGAGCTCCTACGAGCAGTACGTC. This codes for CSARSEENWRGPPSSYEQYV.

This clonotype was picked up a small number of times. V is TRBV27 and J is TRBJ2-1; tentative D call: TRBD2 (6 bases). CDR1 is MNHEY, CDR2 SMNVEV, per germline (reference sequence). V was trimmed by 2 bases and J by 7 bases, leaving 12 bases between them. The CDR3 totals 14 residues. For the CDR3, the DNA is TGTGCCAGCAGTTTAACATCGGCGGGGAATGAGCAGTTCTTC. It translates to CASSLTSAGNEQFF.

This clonotype was seen repeatedly, ten times or more. The CDR3 coding sequence is TGTGCCAGCAGCTCGTGGGGACAGGGGGCTGGAGAGACCCAGTACTTC. Translation gives CASSSWGQGAGETQYF. The chain couples TRBV7-2 to TRBJ2-5, with TRBD1 identical over 12 bases. The V gene's germline CDR1 is SGHTA and CDR2 FQGNSA. The trim removed 4 bases at V and 4 bases at J, leaving 7 bases unmatched. The CDR3 has 16 amino acids.

This clonotype was detected once. Sequence at one end of the junction differs from germline and may be a read error. The rearrangement joins TRBV24-1 to TRBJ2-2; D is unclear. In germline, CDR1 is KGHDR, CDR2 SFDVKD. The CDR3 contains 13 residues. The CDR3: CVTRRDNTGELFF. CDR3 DNA: TGTGTCACCAGAAGGGATAACACCGGGGAGCTGTTTTTT.

This clonotype was observed a few times. This rearrangement joins TRBV6-5 to TRBJ1-2, with unresolved D. The germline V gene encodes CDR1 MNHEY and CDR2 SVGAGI. This CDR3 has 14 amino acids. V was clipped by 2 bases and J by 7 bases, with 14 bases between them. For the CDR3, the DNA is TGTGCCAGCAGTTACGGTCGGGCAGAGGTTGGCTACACCTTC. It translates to CASSYGRAEVGYTF.

This chain uses TRBV27 with TRBJ2-5; D is unresolved. Trimming pared 5 bases from V and 7 bases from J, leaving 14 bases between. In germline, CDR1 is MNHEY, CDR2 SMNVEV (reference sequence). This CDR3 is built from 13 residues. CDR3 bases: TGTGCCAGCAGTCCCTTTCATGTTGGGACCCAGTACTTC. Its translation: CASSPFHVGTQYF.

This clonotype was recorded many times. V gene TRBV4-1 combines with J gene TRBJ1-1; D is perhaps TRBD1 (5 bases). The CDR3 covers 17 residues. Germline V gives CDR1 MGHRA, CDR2 YSYEKL. The V end was cut by 1 base, the J end by 1 base, with 16 bases between. The CDR3 DNA sequence: TGCGCCAGCAGCCAAGTTCCGGGGGAAGGGCGGAACACTGAAGCTTTCTTT. Protein: CASSQVPGEGRNTEAFF.

The CDR3 spells CSVILQGTAGYTF. As DNA, the CDR3 is TGCAGCGTTATCTTACAGGGAACTGCTGGCTACACCTTC. This chain connects TRBV29-1 to TRBJ1-2, with TRBD1 as a possible D gene (6 bases). The ends were cut back, 5 bases at V and 7 bases at J, with 17 bases in the middle. Looked up from germline, CDR1 is SQVTM and CDR2 is ANQGSEA. This CDR3 is built from 13 residues.

This clonotype occurred a few times. This rearrangement joins TRBV2 to TRBJ2-7, with D uncertain. Germline-derived CDR1 and CDR2 are SNHLY and FYNNEI. The CDR3 has 15 residues. Trimming pared 3 bases from V and 2 bases from J, leaving 14 bases between. As DNA, the CDR3 is TGTGCCAGCAGTGATATCCCCAGGCGAGCCTACGAGCAGTACTTC. Amino acids: CASSDIPRRAYEQYF.

This clonotype has just a few counts. A junction boundary mismatches the germline segment, possibly from a read error. The V gene is TRBV7-7, the J gene TRBJ2-3; the D gene is possibly TRBD2 (5 bases). Germline lookup yields CDR1 SSHAT and CDR2 FNYEAQ (reference sequence). This CDR3 has 23 amino acids. The DNA for the CDR3 is TGTGCTAGCAGCTTAGGATCCGCTCTAGCACAGATACGCAGTCAGACGCTAAGAGGCACGCAGTATTTT. It is translated as CASSLGSALAQIRSQTLRGTQYF.

This chain uses TRBV3-1 with TRBJ2-4; a weak D match, TRBD2 (5 bases). Germline-derived CDR1 and CDR2 are LGHDT and YNNKEL (reference sequence). Trimming cost V 0 bases and J 2 bases, with 14 bases left between them. This CDR3 contains 17 residues. The CDR3 protein is CASSQDLSEGTKNIQYF. As DNA, the CDR3 is TGTGCCAGCAGCCAAGACCTTAGCGAGGGAACCAAAAACATTCAGTACTTC.

This clonotype was seen many times. The CDR3 coding sequence is TGTGCCAGCAGCTCTCTCCTCCTCTATGGCTACACCTTC. Its translation is CASSSLLLYGYTF. The chain carries TRBV7-2 and TRBJ1-2; no firm D call. V was cut by 4 bases and J by 4 bases, with 10 bases left in between. The CDR3 totals 13 residues. The V gene's germline CDR1 is SGHTA and CDR2 FQGNSA.

CDR3 nucleotides: TGTGCCAGCAGCAGGGGGGGTTTAGATGAGCAGTTCTTC. Its protein is CASSRGGLDEQFF. The gene calls are TRBV11-1 and TRBJ2-1, with D maybe TRBD2 (7 bases). There are 13 residues in the CDR3. V lost 5 bases and J lost 8, with 13 bases in between. Germline lookup yields CDR1 SGHAT and CDR2 FQDESV (reference sequence).

This clonotype has ten or more counts. The gene calls are TRBV7-6 and TRBJ1-4; no firm D call. Germline values: CDR1 SGHVS, CDR2 FNYEAQ. The CDR3 contains 16 residues. The V gene lost 5 bases and the J gene lost 0 bases, with 13 bases spanning the gap. In DNA, the CDR3 is TGTGCCAGCAGCCTAACCGGGGATGCAACTAATGAAAAACTGTTTTTT. Protein: CASSLTGDATNEKLFF. Drawing the rest from reference TRBV7-6 and TRBJ1-4, the complete variable domain is GAGVSQSPRYKVTKRGQDVALRCDPISGHVSLYWYRQALGQGPEFLTYFNYEAQQDKSGLPNDRFSAERPEGSISTLTIQRTEQRDSAMYRCASSLTGDATNEKLFFGSGTQLSVL.

This clonotype was seen a few times. The V gene is TRBV3-1, the J gene TRBJ2-3, with D unclear. CDR1 and CDR2 from the germline V gene are LGHDT and YNNKEL (reference sequence). The CDR3 totals 11 residues. Trimming took off 3 bases at V and 6 bases at J, with 4 bases between the two ends. CDR3 sequence reads: CASSHRDTQYF. In nucleotides, the CDR3 is TGTGCCAGCAGCCATCGGGATACGCAGTATTTT.

The gene calls are TRBV5-1 and TRBJ1-1; 11 bases are a match to TRBD1. J gave up 4 bases and V 6 bases, and 11 bases lay outside the gene matches. This CDR3 is built from 16 residues. Germline V gene data show CDR1 as SGHRS and CDR2 as YFSETQ. In nucleotides, the CDR3 is TGCGCCAGCATCCCCGGGACAGGGGGTTTCAGCACTGAAGCTTTCTTT. It specifies CASIPGTGGFSTEAFF.

This clonotype occurred a few times. The rearrangement joins TRBV6-1 to TRBJ2-7; TRBD1 matches 9 bases. The CDR3 loop spans 14 amino acids. V was pared by 6 bases and J by 4 bases, with 7 bases of the junction left unmatched. CDR1 and CDR2 from the germline V gene are MNHNS and SASEGT. CDR3 residues: CASRATGGAYEQYV. CDR3 nucleotides: TGTGCCAGCAGGGCTACAGGGGGCGCGTACGAGCAGTACGTC.

The chain couples TRBV6-1 to TRBJ1-2; a possible D gene is TRBD1 (5 bases). The CDR3 runs to 15 residues. Per the germline V gene, CDR1 is MNHNS and CDR2 is SASEGT. Trimming removed 4 bases at V and 0 bases at J, with 12 bases between. CDR3 loop: CASSVTGGANYGYTF. CDR3 coding DNA: TGTGCCAGCAGTGTCACCGGGGGAGCTAACTATGGCTACACCTTC.

V gene TRBV29-1 combines with J gene TRBJ2-1, with D possibly TRBD1 on 5 matching bases. V lost 3 bases to trimming and J lost 9 bases, with 9 bases between them. Germline V gene sequence: CDR1 SQVTM, CDR2 ANQGSEA. The CDR3 is 11 residues long. CDR3 coding DNA: TGCAGCGTTGACAGGGAAGGTGAGCAGTTCTTC. Encoded protein: CSVDREGEQFF.

V gene TRBV6-1 combines with J gene TRBJ2-1, with TRBD2 identical over 10 bases. Germline V lookup: CDR1 MNHNS, CDR2 SASEGT. V shed 5 bases, J shed 7 bases, and the junction held 11 bases outside the gene matches. This CDR3 has 16 residues. The CDR3 bases are TGTGCCAGCAGTTTCCCCTCTAGCGGGGGTCATAATGAGCAGTTCTTC. Translation: CASSFPSSGGHNEQFF.

V usage is TRBV27 and J usage is TRBJ2-1, with a possible D match to TRBD1 (6 bases). Trimming removed 5 bases at V and 7 bases at J, with 15 bases between. CDR1 MNHEY and CDR2 SMNVEV come from the germline V gene (reference sequence). CDR3 size: 14 residues. CDR3 DNA sequence: TGTGCCAGCAGTGAGACAGGCCCTTTGAATGAGCAGTTCTTC. The encoded protein is CASSETGPLNEQFF.

The chain employs TRBV7-3 and TRBJ1-1; D unclear. Trimming removed 5 bases from V and 1 base from J, with 11 bases in between. This CDR3 spans 14 amino acids. CDR1 and CDR2 from the germline V gene are SGHTA and FQGTGA. For the CDR3, the DNA is TGTGCCAGCAGCCCGAACCCCGCGAACACTGAAGCTTTCTTT. Translation: CASSPNPANTEAFF. The whole variable domain, remainder taken from reference TRBV7-3 and TRBJ1-1, is GAGVSQTPSNKVTEKGKYVELRCDPISGHTALYWYRQSLGQGPEFLIYFQGTGAADDSGLPNDRFFAVRPEGSVSTLKIQRTERGDSAVYLCASSPNPANTEAFFGQGTRLTVV.

The genes are TRBV27 and TRBJ2-2; tentatively, D is TRBD1 or TRBD2 (6 bases each). Germline V gives CDR1 MNHEY, CDR2 SMNVEV (reference sequence). This CDR3 is built from 16 residues. V gave up 5 bases and J gave up 4 bases, with 17 bases separating them. This chain's CDR3 is CASSPLRGTFTGELFF. The DNA for the CDR3 is TGTGCCAGCAGTCCCCTGCGCGGGACATTCACCGGGGAGCTGTTTTTT.

V usage is TRBV4-1 and J usage is TRBJ2-2; 10 bases fit TRBD1. The trim removed 3 bases at V and 6 bases at J, leaving 7 bases unmatched. This CDR3 has 16 amino acids. Germline lookup yields CDR1 MGHRA and CDR2 YSYEKL. The DNA for the CDR3 is TGCGCCAGCAGCCAGCAGACAGGGGGCGAGGCCGGGGAGCTGTTTTTT. The encoded protein is CASSQQTGGEAGELFF.

The chain uses TRBV4-2 and TRBJ1-2, with D perhaps matching TRBD1 (5 bases). Trimming stripped 5 bases from V and 5 bases from J, with 21 bases between. Germline CDR1 is LGHNA and CDR2 is YNFKEQ. The CDR3 spans 16 residues. CDR3 bases: TGTGCCAGCAGCGGGGGAATTGCCATGGGAAGTTATGGCTACACCTTC. Amino acid sequence: CASSGGIAMGSYGYTF.

The chain recombines TRBV6-5 with TRBJ1-1; D perhaps matches TRBD1 (5 bases). Trimming removed 5 bases at V and 0 bases at J, with 13 bases between. Germline-derived CDR1 and CDR2 are MNHEY and SVGAGI. CDR3 length: 15 amino acids. CDR3 bases: TGTGCCAGCAGTACTCTACAGGACATGAACACTGAAGCTTTCTTT. This gives the protein CASSTLQDMNTEAFF.